One sample yielded the 7 T cell receptor beta chains listed below, sequenced in a study of blood T cell repertoires in COVID-19. Produced via immunoSEQ multiplex PCR; TCRdb's table is partial and in-frame only. This table holds around 100,000 clones, roughly 83% found once. The specimen was peripheral blood. The receptor set was obtained from a woman aged 70-85 years with acute or convalescent COVID-19.

In this sample, this clone turned up a few times. This chain uses TRBV3-1 (or the pseudogene TRBV3-2) with TRBJ1-3; D remains ambiguous. This CDR3 has 15 amino acids. V was clipped by 5 bases and J by 0 bases, with 11 bases between them. Per germline, CDR1 LGHDT and CDR2 YNNKEL (reference sequence). The CDR3 spells CASSAGRASGNTIYF. CDR3 DNA sequence: TGTGCCAGCAGCGCGGGGAGGGCCTCTGGAAACACCATATATTTT.

This clone was recorded once. The J gene is TRBJ1-2, the V gene TRBV25-1; no firm D call. The CDR3 length is 11 residues. Germline V gene data show CDR1 as MGHDK and CDR2 as SYGVNS. The V end lost 4 bases, the J end lost 5 bases, and 5 bases lay between the germline ends. CDR3 in amino acids: CASSVGYGYTF. The CDR3 nucleotides read TGTGCCAGCAGTGTCGGGTATGGCTACACCTTC.

This clone appeared once. The chain has TRBV3-1 (or the pseudogene TRBV3-2) and TRBJ2-1; D possibly corresponds to TRBD2 (5 bases). Germline V lookup: CDR1 LGHDT, CDR2 YNNKEL (reference sequence). The V and J ends lost 4 bases and 12 bases respectively, with 13 bases between them. This CDR3 is built from 12 residues. CDR3 nucleotides: TGTGCCAGCAGCCGTCTTAGCGAAGGGCAGTTCTTC. Amino acids: CASSRLSEGQFF.

The CDR3 loop is CASSFSGQRPLNTEAFF. CDR3 nucleotides: TGTGCCAGCAGCTTCTCTGGACAGAGACCATTGAACACTGAAGCTTTCTTT. The chain recombines TRBV11-3 with TRBJ1-1; weak D call: TRBD1 (6 bases). Trimming removed 3 bases at V and 0 bases at J, with 17 bases between. This CDR3 is built from 17 residues. Germline V gene sequence: CDR1 SGHNT, CDR2 YENEEA. Supplemented by reference TRBV11-3 and TRBJ1-1, the full variable domain reads EAGVVQSPRYKIIEKKQPVAFWCNPISGHNTLYWYLQNLGQGPELLIRYENEEAVDDSQLPKDRFSAERLKGVDSTLKIQPAELGDSAVYLCASSFSGQRPLNTEAFFGQGTRLTVV.

The rearrangement joins TRBV6-4 to TRBJ2-7; D unresolved. From germline, CDR1 is MRHNA and CDR2 SNTAGT. The CDR3 is 13 amino acids. Between the trimmed V and J ends, which lost 0 bases and 0 bases, there was a span of 3 bases. CDR3 loop: CASSDSASYEQYF. The CDR3 nucleotides are TGTGCCAGCAGTGACTCGGCCTCCTACGAGCAGTACTTC.

This clone occurred once. This sequence joins TRBV9 and TRBJ2-3; 9 nucleotides line up with TRBD1. The CDR3 consists of 17 residues. Trimming took 1 base from V and 5 from J; bases not matched to a gene: 11. Germline-derived CDR1 and CDR2 are SGDLS and YYNGEE. The chain's CDR3 is CASSVLPGTGKLDTQYF. The CDR3 bases are TGTGCCAGCAGCGTACTGCCCGGGACAGGGAAATTAGATACGCAGTATTTT. The whole variable domain, filled in from reference TRBV9 and TRBJ2-3, reads DSGVTQTPKHLITATGQRVTLRCSPRSGDLSVYWYQQSLDQGLQFLIQYYNGEERAKGNILERFSAQQFPDLHSELNLSSLELGDSALYFCASSVLPGTGKLDTQYFGPGTRLTVL.

The CDR3 DNA sequence: TGTGCCAGCAGCTCAAGCCTGGATCAGCCCCAGCATTTT. It is translated as CASSSSLDQPQHF. The chain is built from TRBV11-2 and TRBJ1-5; no clear D. The CDR3 spans 13 residues. Germline values: CDR1 SGHAT, CDR2 FQNNGV. V was shortened by 4 bases and J by 5 bases, with 9 bases between the two germline ends.